The clone carrying this TCR beta chain was picked up many times. The study tagged each TCR cDNA molecule with a unique molecular identifier. TCRdb re-derived calls from the 5' RACE reads in MiXCR, one entry per CDR3 protein. The sample has some 38,000 distinct CDR3 sequences, around 7.5% seen once. Looked up from germline, CDR1 is KGHDR and CDR2 is SFDVKD. The V gene lost 2 bases and the J gene lost 5 bases, with 8 bases spanning the gap. The length of the CDR3 is 13 residues. The data stem from a study of spatial heterogeneity in lung cancer. At the level of the study: On average, each unique TCR and UMI combination appeared more than ten times in raw reads.

Time point specified: sample taken at primary tumor resection. Whole RNA was taken from tumor, nontumor lung or frozen PBMC; it was then sequenced unsorted. The chain employs TRBV24-1 and TRBJ1-2; the D gene is possibly TRBD1 (5 bases). The sequencing used PBMCs, collected at surgery. The TCR originated in a male donor with early-stage non-small cell lung cancer. The CDR3 reads CATSDSRGYGYTF. CDR3 nucleotides: TGTGCCACCAGTGATTCAAGGGGATATGGCTACACCTTC.